This entry lists 21 T cell receptor beta chains sequenced from one sample in a study of blood T cells in healthy people across ages. A J-beta primer mix and a sample-barcoded 5' primer were used in a second PCR of about 7 to 12 cycles. MiXCR, applied by TCRdb to the 5' RACE reads, yields one record per CDR3 protein. The data contain more than 1,400,000 distinct CDR3 sequences, around 39% of them seen just once; the ten biggest clones take up around 8%. What was sequenced was blood. The receptors shown here come from a woman aged 18-35 years in good health.

The V gene is TRBV7-2, the J gene TRBJ2-1; 8 positions agree with TRBD2. The CDR3 covers 16 residues. Unmatched junction bases numbered 15, after V lost 4 bases and J lost 10 bases. Germline V gene lookup returns CDR1 SGHTA and CDR2 FQGNSA. CDR3 protein: CASSSGLAATAYEQFF. In DNA, the CDR3 is TGTGCCAGCAGCTCTGGACTAGCAGCTACGGCCTACGAGCAGTTCTTC.

This sequence joins TRBV20-1 and TRBJ2-7, with 9 bases matching TRBD1. The CDR3 consists of 17 residues. In germline, CDR1 is DFQATT, CDR2 SNEGSKA (reference sequence). Germline trimming cut 5 bases from V and 0 bases from J; bases unmatched to any gene: 14. The CDR3 DNA reads TGCAGTGCTGTCCGTCTTCCGGGACAGGGAAGCTCCTACGAGCAGTACTTC. Translation: CSAVRLPGQGSSYEQYF.

The chain links TRBV15 to TRBJ2-7, with a weak D call TRBD1 (6 bases). Trimming stripped 0 bases from V and 5 bases from J, with 11 bases between. Germline loops: CDR1 LNHNV, CDR2 YYDKDF (reference sequence). CDR3 length: 14 amino acids. In DNA, the CDR3 is TGTGCCACCAGCAGAGACAGGGGTCACAACGAGCAGTACTTC. Its translation is CATSRDRGHNEQYF. Full variable domain (rest looked up from reference TRBV15 and TRBJ2-7): DAMVIQNPRYQVTQFGKPVTLSCSQTLNHNVMYWYQQKSSQAPKLLFHYYDKDFNNEADTPDNFQSRRPNTSFCFLDIRSPGLGDTAMYLCATSRDRGHNEQYFGPGTRLTVT.

This clonotype has only a few counts. This chain joins TRBV29-1 and TRBJ1-2, with TRBD1 identical over 7 bases. CDR1 is SQVTM, CDR2 ANQGSEA, per germline. This CDR3 has 12 residues. The V gene end was trimmed by 4 bases and the J gene end by 4 bases; junction bases not matched to a gene: 3. CDR3: CSVGDSPYGYTF. The DNA for the CDR3 is TGCAGCGTTGGGGACAGCCCCTATGGCTACACCTTC.

The chain uses TRBV20-1 and TRBJ1-1; unclear D gene. With 6 bases removed from V and 2 bases from J, the gap between germline ends came to 19 bases. The CDR3 loop spans 15 amino acids. Per the germline V gene, CDR1 is DFQATT and CDR2 is SNEGSKA (reference sequence). CDR3 loop: CSAYPPETINTEAFF. The CDR3 DNA reads as TGCAGTGCCTACCCCCCCGAGACAATAAACACTGAAGCTTTCTTT.

The chain is built from TRBV6-6 and TRBJ2-1; the match to TRBD2 covers 9 bases. V lost 4 bases, J lost 6 bases, and 10 bases stayed unmatched. This CDR3 spans 16 amino acids. Germline-derived CDR1 and CDR2 are MNHNY and SVGAGI (reference sequence). The CDR3: CASSSKNGAGGNEQFF. CDR3 nucleotide sequence: TGTGCCAGCAGTTCTAAAAACGGAGCGGGGGGCAATGAGCAGTTCTTC.

V and J are TRBV5-1 and TRBJ2-1, with D perhaps TRBD1 (6 bases). CDR1 is SGHRS, CDR2 YFSETQ, per germline. Trimming cost V 0 bases and J 3 bases, with 13 bases left between them. CDR3 size: 16 residues. CDR3 bases: TGCGCCAGCAGCTTGGCGCCGGGACAATTCTACAATGAGCAGTTCTTC. It yields the protein CASSLAPGQFYNEQFF.

The genes are TRBV6-1 and TRBJ2-3, with TRBD2 matching 7 bases. Per the germline V gene, CDR1 is MNHNS and CDR2 is SASEGT. This CDR3 has 15 amino acids. Germline trimming cut 6 bases from V and 2 bases from J; bases unmatched to any gene: 8. The CDR3 reads CASSPPGRNTDTQYF. For the CDR3, the DNA is TGTGCCAGCAGCCCCCCCGGGAGGAACACAGATACGCAGTATTTT.

The V gene is TRBV27, the J gene TRBJ1-4, with D unclear. The germline gives CDR1 MNHEY, CDR2 SMNVEV (reference sequence). Trimming cost V 2 bases and J 11 bases, with 9 bases left between them. The CDR3 contains 12 residues. In DNA, the CDR3 is TGTGCCAGCAGTTTAACGGGATGGAAACTGTTTTTT. It is translated as CASSLTGWKLFF.

The J gene is TRBJ2-1, the V gene TRBV6-2 or TRBV6-3, with TRBD2 as a possible D gene (5 bases). The germline gives CDR1 MNHEY, CDR2 SVGEGT. Trimming pared 3 bases from V and 8 bases from J, leaving 14 bases between. The CDR3 has 14 amino acids. The CDR3 nucleotides read TGTGCCAGCAGTTATGGACTGTACGTCGATGAGCAGTTCTTC. It specifies CASSYGLYVDEQFF.

This clonotype was found a few times. The chain joins TRBV10-3 to TRBJ2-3; 8 bases align to TRBD2. V lost 0 bases, J lost 2 bases, and 7 bases stayed unmatched. This CDR3 has 17 residues. Germline V gene data show CDR1 as ENHRY and CDR2 as SYGVKD. The CDR3 sequence: CAISESMAGGPTDTQYF. DNA for the CDR3: TGTGCCATCAGTGAGTCGATGGCGGGGGGCCCCACAGATACGCAGTATTTT.

The chain combines TRBV28 with TRBJ1-2; 7 nucleotides align to TRBD1. After removal of 2 bases from V and 7 bases from J, the junction contained 13 bases not matched to a gene. The V gene's germline CDR1 is MDHEN and CDR2 SYDVKM. The CDR3 length is 16 residues. This chain's CDR3 is CASSLAIGQEKVGYTF. In DNA, the CDR3 is TGTGCCAGCAGTTTAGCGATAGGACAGGAGAAGGTTGGCTACACCTTC.

This clonotype was detected many times. This sequence joins TRBV5-1 and TRBJ2-1, with 9 nucleotides matching TRBD1. Unmatched junction bases numbered 6, after V lost 1 base and J lost 7 bases. The CDR3 is made up of 15 amino acids. The V gene's germline CDR1 is SGHRS and CDR2 YFSETQ. CDR3 sequence reads: CASSLKTGGRNEQFF. The DNA of the CDR3 is TGCGCCAGCAGCTTGAAGACAGGGGGTAGGAATGAGCAGTTCTTC. The entire variable domain, with the rest obtained from reference TRBV5-1 and TRBJ2-1, is as follows: KAGVTQTPRYLIKTRGQQVTLSCSPISGHRSVSWYQQTPGQGLQFLFEYFSETQRNKGNFPGRFSGRQFSNSRSEMNVSTLELGDSALYLCASSLKTGGRNEQFFGPGTRLTVL.

This clonotype was seen a handful of times. The chain uses TRBV5-1 and TRBJ2-1; D possibly corresponds to TRBD2 (6 bases). CDR3 length equals 14 residues. V dropped 5 bases and J dropped 2 bases, with 11 bases sitting between them. Germline V lookup: CDR1 SGHRS, CDR2 YFSETQ. CDR3 nucleotide sequence: TGCGCCAGCAGTTGGGGGGACCCCTACAATGAGCAGTTCTTC. As protein: CASSWGDPYNEQFF.

The rearrangement uses TRBV7-9 and TRBJ2-1; 10 bases map to TRBD2. Germline trimming cut 1 base from V and 8 bases from J; bases unmatched to any gene: 11. Germline V CDR1 and CDR2: SEHNR, FQNEAQ (reference sequence). The CDR3 spans 17 residues. Here the CDR3 reads CASSLVLVLAGEDEQFF. In nucleotides, the CDR3 is TGTGCCAGCAGCTTAGTTCTGGTCCTAGCGGGAGAGGATGAGCAGTTCTTC.

The chain's CDR3 is CASSGPEEQFF. CDR3 nucleotides: TGTGCCAGCAGTGGGCCCGAGGAGCAGTTCTTC. J is TRBJ2-1 and V is TRBV2; D is unresolved. CDR3 size: 11 residues. Germline V CDR1 and CDR2: SNHLY, FYNNEI. Trimming took off 4 bases at V and 10 bases at J, with 8 bases between the two ends. The entire variable domain, with the rest obtained from reference TRBV2 and TRBJ2-1, is as follows: EPEVTQTPSHQVTQMGQEVILRCVPISNHLYFYWYRQILGQKVEFLVSFYNNEISEKSEIFDDQFSVERPDGSNFTLKIRSTKLEDSAMYFCASSGPEEQFFGPGTRLTVL.

This chain links TRBV11-1 with TRBJ2-7, with 10 bases aligning to TRBD2. V lost 8 bases, J lost 6 bases, and 4 bases stayed unmatched. CDR1 and CDR2 from the germline V gene are SGHAT and FQDESV (reference sequence). This CDR3 spans 12 amino acids. CDR3 bases: TGTGCCAGCGGGACTAGCGCGCTCGAGCAGTACTTC. Translation gives CASGTSALEQYF.

This clonotype showed up just a few times. The chain is built from TRBV3-1 and TRBJ1-4; 11 bases fit TRBD1. Germline assignment: CDR1 LGHDT and CDR2 YNNKEL (reference sequence). J was trimmed by 7 bases and V by 4 bases; bases with no gene match: 8. The CDR3 has 16 residues. The CDR3 DNA follows: TGTGCCAGCAGCCCCAGAGGACAGGGGGCCTTTGAAAAACTGTTTTTT. As protein: CASSPRGQGAFEKLFF.

Here the CDR3 DNA reads TGTGCCAGCAGCATACAGGGGGTAGGGAACACTGAAGCTTTCTTT. It encodes CASSIQGVGNTEAFF. The genes are TRBV11-2 and TRBJ1-1; 8 nucleotides line up with TRBD1. V shed 5 bases, J shed 1 base, and the junction held 6 bases outside the gene matches. The CDR3 extends over 15 amino acids. Per germline, CDR1 SGHAT and CDR2 FQNNGV.

This rearrangement joins TRBV7-2 to TRBJ1-1, with no clear D. The CDR3 spans 14 residues. The ends were cut back, 1 base at V and 4 bases at J, with 10 bases in the middle. CDR1 and CDR2 from the germline V gene are SGHTA and FQGNSA. CDR3 nucleotides: TGTGCCAGCAGCTTAGATTGGTCGAGCACTGAAGCTTTCTTT. It yields the protein CASSLDWSSTEAFF.

V gene TRBV14 combines with J gene TRBJ1-6; 7 positions agree with TRBD1. The trim removed 1 base at V and 9 bases at J, leaving 3 bases unmatched. This CDR3 is 14 amino acids long. Germline CDR1 SGHDN, CDR2 FVKESK. CDR3 protein: CASSQGGQRSPLHF. The CDR3 DNA sequence: TGTGCCAGCAGCCAAGGGGGACAGCGTTCACCCCTCCACTTT.